The present entry profiles one TCR beta chain with its context. CDR3 length: 15 amino acids. Germline assignment: CDR1 MRHNA and CDR2 SNTAGT. The J segment lost 3 bases and the V segment lost 4 bases, leaving 3 bases of the junction unmatched. Participants reported their clinical history, and cohort assignment relied on those reports. This entry comes from a study of blood T cell repertoires in COVID-19. Method: immunoSEQ multiplex PCR; TCRdb's copy keeps in-frame clones and lacks some. The sample has roughly 360,000 clones; roughly 88% are singletons. The sequence was obtained from a woman in her twenties or thirties with acute COVID-19. Sequencing input: PBMCs or T cells enriched from blood (not recorded which). V is TRBV6-4 and J is TRBJ2-1; 10 nucleotides line up with TRBD2. The CDR3 DNA reads as TGTGCCAGCAGTGCCCAGCGGGGGGGCTACAATGAGCAGTTCTTC. Protein: CASSAQRGGYNEQFF.